This T cell receptor (beta chain) emerged from a study of blood T cell repertoires in COVID-19. This CDR3 has 16 residues. The germline V gene encodes CDR1 SGHDN and CDR2 FVKESK. The J segment lost 5 bases and the V segment lost 1 base, leaving 5 bases of the junction unmatched. Measured with immunoSEQ multiplex PCR; TCRdb has only the in-frame clones, and not every one. The profile covers roughly 250,000 clones, with approximately 85% appearing a single time and around 0.96% taken by the ten largest. This clone occurred once. The clonotype comes from a man in his forties with acute or convalescent COVID-19. Input material: peripheral blood. The chain recombines TRBV14 with TRBJ2-1, with TRBD2 identical over 10 bases. The CDR3 protein is CASSQVLAGADNEQFF. The CDR3 DNA reads as TGTGCCAGCAGCCAAGTCCTAGCGGGGGCGGACAATGAGCAGTTCTTC.